The clone carrying this T cell receptor beta chain was observed many times. What it binds is unknown. The sample originates from a study of CD8 T cells in ankylosing spondylitis. General observations from the study: A motif in TCR beta, a set of under ten highly homologous variants, appeared characteristic of ankylosing spondylitis blood.

TCRdb reprocessed the 5' RACE reads via MiXCR and lists one record per CDR3 protein. The sample comprises about 540,000 distinct CDR3 sequences, 9.5% to 15% of which are singletons, and about 6.8% rests with the top ten. The V and J ends lost 0 bases and 0 bases respectively, with 11 bases between them. This CDR3 is built from 16 residues. From germline, CDR1 is DFQATT and CDR2 SNEGSKA (reference sequence). The sequence came from a male donor with ankylosing spondylitis. The V call is TRBV20-1, the J call TRBJ2-2; D remains unclear. The sequenced sample was blood, either unsorted or a sorted T cell fraction (not recorded which). CDR3 region: CSARDLRSANTGELFF. As DNA, the CDR3 is TGCAGTGCTAGAGATTTGAGATCCGCGAACACCGGGGAGCTGTTTTTT.